The 19 T cell receptor beta chains below come from one sample, sequenced in a study of blood T cells in healthy people across ages. The second PCR ran roughly 7 to 11 cycles with a sample-barcoded 5' primer and J-beta primers. MiXCR, applied by TCRdb to the 5' RACE reads, yields one record per CDR3 protein. The profile shows approximately 2,000,000 distinct CDR3 sequences, 30% to 40% of them singletons. The sequencing input was blood. The receptors derive from a human donor in good health.

A word on this clonotype: This sequence may be a read error, since a much larger clone differs from it by one base. The chain is built from TRBV24-1 and TRBJ1-2; 9 nucleotides line up with TRBD1. CDR1 and CDR2 (germline): KGHDR, SFDVKD. This CDR3 spans 17 amino acids. J was trimmed by 3 bases and V by 2 bases; bases with no gene match: 9. The CDR3 loop is CATSDSSGTGHDYGYTF. As DNA, the CDR3 is TGTGCCACCAGTGATTCTTCGGGGACAGGGCATGACTATGGCTACACCTTC.

The chain joins TRBV5-6 to TRBJ1-4; D is possibly TRBD1 (5 bases). This CDR3 has 15 residues. V dropped 0 bases and J dropped 6 bases, with 12 bases sitting between them. Germline V gene lookup returns CDR1 SGHDT and CDR2 YYEEEE. This CDR3 is CASSLAGTGHEKLFF. The CDR3, as DNA: TGTGCCAGCAGCTTGGCTGGGACCGGGCATGAAAAACTGTTTTTT.

This clonotype was recorded only once. This chain connects TRBV18 to TRBJ1-6; D ambiguous. Germline V lookup: CDR1 KGHSH, CDR2 LQKENI. The CDR3 consists of 15 residues. V lost 1 base and J lost 6, with 10 bases in between. CDR3: CASSPQGSGNSPLHF. In DNA, the CDR3 is TGTGCCAGCTCACCACAGGGTTCGGGTAATTCACCCCTCCACTTT.

This clonotype was seen only a few times. The rearrangement joins TRBV27 to TRBJ2-7, with no clear D. Germline lookup yields CDR1 MNHEY and CDR2 SMNVEV (reference sequence). This CDR3 contains 16 residues. V was clipped by 5 bases and J by 0 bases, with 17 bases between them. CDR3 nucleotide sequence: TGTGCCAGCAGTCCCTCGGTCGGGCAGAGCTCCTACGAGCAGTACTTC. Its protein is CASSPSVGQSSYEQYF.

The J gene is TRBJ1-2, the V gene TRBV20-1; the D is unclear. The germline V gene encodes CDR1 DFQATT and CDR2 SNEGSKA (reference sequence). The CDR3 length is 10 residues. In nucleotides, the CDR3 is TGCAGAGCCCAGAACTATGGCTACACCTTC. Its protein product is CRAQNYGYTF.

The chain links TRBV7-3 to TRBJ2-1; perhaps TRBD2 as D (5 bases). Germline CDR1 SGHTA, CDR2 FQGTGA. V dropped 2 bases and J dropped 6 bases, with 14 bases sitting between them. This CDR3 has 15 residues. The CDR3 protein is CASSLGPGGFNEQFF. As DNA, the CDR3 is TGTGCCAGCAGCTTAGGTCCGGGCGGGTTCAATGAGCAGTTCTTC.

Only a few counts were recorded for this clonotype. V and J are TRBV7-9 and TRBJ2-7, with D possibly being TRBD1 (6 bases). Germline CDR1 SEHNR, CDR2 FQNEAQ (reference sequence). V was trimmed by 2 bases and J by 2 bases, leaving 13 bases between them. This CDR3 spans 15 amino acids. The CDR3 DNA reads TGTGCCAGCAGCTTACAACAGGGAAAGGCCTACGAGCAGTACTTC. Translated, it gives CASSLQQGKAYEQYF.

V usage is TRBV28 and J usage is TRBJ2-7; TRBD2 is a possible D gene (7 bases). V lost 3 bases, J lost 3 bases, and 12 bases lay in between. Germline V gene data show CDR1 as MDHEN and CDR2 as SYDVKM. The CDR3 is 14 amino acids. CDR3 region: CASSLWGGLYEQYF. Written as DNA, the CDR3 is TGTGCCAGCAGTTTGTGGGGGGGGCTCTACGAGCAGTACTTC.

About this clonotype: Relative to the germline gene, one junction end is altered; a read error may explain this. This rearrangement joins TRBV24-1 to TRBJ2-3; 8 nucleotides align to TRBD2. This CDR3 comprises 16 residues. CDR1 and CDR2 from the germline V gene are KGHDR and SFDVKD. This chain's CDR3 is CATSEHTSGDTDTRYF. The CDR3 coding sequence is TGTGCCACCAGTGAGCATACTAGCGGCGACACAGATACGCGGTATTTT.

The chain has TRBV5-1 and TRBJ2-1; weak D call: TRBD2 (5 bases). The CDR3 sequence is 16 residues long. V lost 0 bases to trimming and J lost 7 bases, with 17 bases between them. The V gene's germline CDR1 is SGHRS and CDR2 YFSETQ. The CDR3 sequence: CASSLETIRGWNEQFF. DNA of the CDR3: TGCGCCAGCAGCTTGGAGACAATTAGAGGGTGGAATGAGCAGTTCTTC. The whole variable domain, remainder taken from reference TRBV5-1 and TRBJ2-1, is KAGVTQTPRYLIKTRGQQVTLSCSPISGHRSVSWYQQTPGQGLQFLFEYFSETQRNKGNFPGRFSGRQFSNSRSEMNVSTLELGDSALYLCASSLETIRGWNEQFFGPGTRLTVL.

The gene calls are TRBV5-6 and TRBJ1-5; possibly TRBD1 for D (5 bases). This CDR3 is 14 amino acids long. V lost 6 bases, J lost 9 bases, and 19 bases lay in between. In germline, CDR1 is SGHDT, CDR2 YYEEEE. The CDR3 reads CASNKIFGDGPQHF. CDR3 coding DNA: TGTGCCAGCAACAAAATATTCGGGGACGGGCCCCAGCATTTT.

CDR3: CSASFDSYGNEQFF. DNA of the CDR3: TGCAGTGCTAGCTTTGATAGCTATGGGAATGAGCAGTTCTTC. The chain links TRBV20-1 to TRBJ2-1; no firm D call. V shed 3 bases and J shed 7 bases, with 16 bases lying between them. The V gene's germline CDR1 is DFQATT and CDR2 SNEGSKA (reference sequence). This CDR3 has 14 residues.

The CDR3, as DNA: TGCAGTGCTAGAGACTGGGGGGGCGACCGATCAAAAGAGACCCAGTACTTC. Protein sequence: CSARDWGGDRSKETQYF. The chain is built from TRBV20-1 and TRBJ2-5; tentatively, D is TRBD2 (7 bases). V lost 0 bases and J lost 3, with 20 bases in between. Germline V gene lookup returns CDR1 DFQATT and CDR2 SNEGSKA (reference sequence). This CDR3 has 17 residues.

V gene TRBV6-6 combines with J gene TRBJ2-2; D might be TRBD2 (6 bases). CDR3 length equals 13 residues. The V gene's germline CDR1 is MNHNY and CDR2 SVGAGI (reference sequence). V was shortened by 5 bases and J by 5 bases, with 9 bases between the two germline ends. The CDR3 DNA is TGTGCCAGCAGTGGAGGGTGGACCGGGGAGCTGTTTTTT. This gives the protein CASSGGWTGELFF.

The chain has TRBV6-5 and TRBJ2-1, with D perhaps given as TRBD1 or TRBD2 (6 bases each). Trimming shortened V by 5 bases and J by 0 bases, and 14 bases separated the two germline ends. CDR1 is MNHEY, CDR2 SVGAGI, per germline. This CDR3 contains 16 residues. The CDR3 loop is CASSRFGGRSYNEQFF. The CDR3 nucleotides are TGTGCCAGCAGTCGATTCGGGGGCCGCTCCTACAATGAGCAGTTCTTC.

This sequence joins TRBV2 and TRBJ2-3; TRBD2 matches at 11 bases. CDR3 length: 15 amino acids. Per the germline V gene, CDR1 is SNHLY and CDR2 is FYNNEI. Trimming removed 7 bases from V and 8 bases from J; junction bases left unmatched: 11. As DNA, the CDR3 is TGTGCCAGCACGAAACTAAATCTAGCGGGGGGTACGCAGTATTTT. This codes for CASTKLNLAGGTQYF.

V is TRBV6-2 or TRBV6-3 and J is TRBJ1-1, with 7 bases identical to TRBD1. The CDR3 consists of 17 residues. Per the germline V gene, CDR1 is MNHEY and CDR2 is SVGEGT. With 5 bases clipped from V and 0 bases from J, the junction kept 12 bases outside the gene matches. CDR3 residues: CASSLHPGQRMNTEAFF. The CDR3 nucleotides read TGTGCCAGCAGTCTTCACCCGGGACAGCGCATGAACACTGAAGCTTTCTTT.

This rearrangement joins TRBV9 to TRBJ2-3; D may be TRBD1 (6 bases). The CDR3 has 15 residues. The germline V gene has CDR1 SGDLS and CDR2 YYNGEE. V gave up 3 bases and J gave up 0 bases, with 11 bases separating them. The CDR3: CASSDRVSSTDTQYF. The CDR3 bases are TGTGCCAGCAGCGACAGGGTTTCTAGCACAGATACGCAGTATTTT.

The rearrangement uses TRBV7-9 and TRBJ1-1; the D gene is possibly TRBD1 (5 bases). Germline V lookup: CDR1 SEHNR, CDR2 FQNEAQ (reference sequence). The CDR3 is made up of 17 amino acids. The germline V and J ends were trimmed by 5 bases and 1 base, with 20 bases remaining between them. In DNA form, the CDR3 reads TGTGCCAGCAGCCCCAGTTGGGGGGGGAAGGAGAACACTGAAGCTTTCTTT. Amino acid sequence: CASSPSWGGKENTEAFF.